These T cell receptor beta chains were read from a single sample in a study of blood T cell repertoires in COVID-19. TCRdb's table, derived via immunoSEQ multiplex PCR, lists solely in-frame clones and lacks some. This repertoire shows about 180,000 clones, around 85% found once; its top ten account for over 7%. Sequenced input: peripheral blood. These receptors all come from a man in his fifties with active or convalescent COVID-19. The CDR3 runs from the conserved cysteine through the conserved F or W. Each record gives: V gene, J gene, clone size, D gene, CDR3 protein, CDR3 DNA. The D gene is left open where the match is weak. Clone size is not always given. Where it is, it says once, few, many or a class for expanded clones.

>TRBV7-3|TRBJ1-6|NA|NA
CASSLWGRADSPLHF
TGTGCCAGCAGCTTATGGGGCAGGGCGGATTCACCCCTCCACTTT
>TRBV7-9|TRBJ2-3|NA|TRBD2
CASSLGGRAADTQYF
TGTGCCAGCAGCTTAGGGGGGAGGGCCGCAGATACGCAGTATTTT
>TRBV19|TRBJ2-3|NA|TRBD1
CASSAGTGLTDTQYF
TGTGCCAGTAGTGCCGGGACAGGGCTAACAGATACGCAGTATTTT
>TRBV19|TRBJ1-5|NA|TRBD1
CATKDGDRAYSNQPQHF
TGTGCCACCAAGGATGGGGACAGGGCTTATAGCAATCAGCCCCAGCATTTT
>TRBV6-6|TRBJ2-2|NA|TRBD1
CASSHATGGAGELFF
TGTGCCAGCAGCCACGCGACAGGGGGCGCGGGGGAGCTGTTTTTT
>TRBV7-2|TRBJ1-4|NA|NA
CASSFTGMEKLFF
TGTGCCAGCAGCTTTACAGGGATGGAAAAACTGTTTTTT
>TRBV9|TRBJ1-6|NA|NA
CASSVGQENSPLHF
TGTGCCAGCAGCGTAGGACAGGAGAATTCACCCCTCCACTTT
>TRBV30|TRBJ1-3|NA|NA
CAWSVHSLSVTIYF
TGTGCCTGGAGTGTACATAGCCTCTCGGTCACCATATATTTT
>TRBV14|TRBJ2-1|NA|NA
CASSQGAASKQFF
TGTGCCAGCAGCCAGGGAGCGGCGAGTAAGCAGTTCTTC
>TRBV5-1|TRBJ2-5|NA|TRBD1
CASSLADRDQETQYF
TGCGCCAGCAGCTTAGCCGACAGGGATCAAGAGACCCAGTACTTC
>TRBV7-2|TRBJ1-2|NA|NA
CASSNPLVGYTF
TGTGCCAGCAGCAACCCACTCGTTGGCTACACCTTC
>TRBV11-2|TRBJ2-3|once|NA
CASSHRGSATDTQYF
TGTGCCAGCAGCCACCGTGGGAGCGCGACAGATACGCAGTATTTT
>TRBV5-1|TRBJ1-1|NA|TRBD1
CASSLNTGGMNTEAFF
TGCGCCAGCAGCTTAAACACAGGGGGCATGAACACTGAAGCTTTCTTT
>TRBV9|TRBJ2-6|NA|NA
CASSVVESSSSGANVLTF
TGTGCCAGCAGCGTAGTCGAGAGTAGTTCCTCTGGGGCCAACGTCCTGACTTTC
>TRBV5-1|TRBJ1-4|few|NA
CASSFSGVTNEKLFF
TGCGCCAGCAGCTTCTCCGGGGTGACTAATGAAAAACTGTTTTTT
>TRBV6-1|TRBJ2-3|NA|NA
CASSDAGLPTDTQYF
TGTGCCAGCAGTGACGCGGGGCTACCCACAGATACGCAGTATTTT
>TRBV30|TRBJ2-3|once|TRBD2
CAWSGLATDTQYF
TGTGCCTGGAGTGGACTAGCGACAGATACGCAGTATTTT
>TRBV7-2|TRBJ1-2|NA|TRBD1
CASSSYLSGGNGYTF
TGTGCCAGCAGCTCATACTTGTCAGGGGGGAATGGCTACACCTTC
>TRBV5-5|TRBJ2-7|NA|TRBD2
CASSLDLAGLYEQYF
TGTGCCAGCAGCTTGGACCTAGCGGGACTTTACGAGCAGTACTTC
>TRBV27|TRBJ2-1|few|TRBD2
CASRALAGAYNEQFF
TGTGCCAGCAGGGCCCTAGCGGGGGCCTACAATGAGCAGTTCTTC
>TRBV7-3|TRBJ1-1|NA|NA
CASSLTFTEEAFF
TGTGCCAGCAGCTTAACTTTCACAGAAGAAGCTTTCTTT
>TRBV18|TRBJ1-1|NA|TRBD1
CASSPHATGDTEAFF
TGTGCCAGCTCACCACACGCGACAGGGGACACTGAAGCTTTCTTT
>TRBV11-2|TRBJ2-5|NA|TRBD1
CASSLDSWDRGGEETQYF
TGTGCCAGCAGCTTAGATTCATGGGACAGGGGAGGGGAAGAGACCCAGTACTTC
>TRBV27|TRBJ1-5|NA|TRBD1
CASSLGQGGNQPQHF
TGTGCCAGCAGTTTGGGACAGGGTGGGAATCAGCCCCAGCATTTT
>TRBV12-3/TRBV12-4|TRBJ1-2|NA|NA
CASSGITDGYTF
TGTGCCAGCAGCGGTATAACTGATGGCTACACCTTC
>TRBV28|TRBJ1-1|few|TRBD1
CASIQDRVTEAFF
TGTGCCAGCATCCAGGACAGGGTAACTGAAGCTTTCTTT
>TRBV28|TRBJ2-7|once|TRBD1
CASRPGQVPSYEQYF
TGTGCCAGCAGGCCGGGACAGGTCCCCTCCTACGAGCAGTACTTC
>TRBV5-6|TRBJ2-7|NA|TRBD2
CASSSSGRRGDATYEQYF
TGTGCCAGCAGCTCCTCGGGCCGGCGGGGGGATGCCACCTACGAGCAGTACTTC
>TRBV5-5|TRBJ1-1|NA|NA
CASSLVVTDITEAFF
TGTGCCAGCAGCTTGGTTGTTACAGACATCACTGAAGCTTTCTTT
>TRBV19|TRBJ1-2|NA|TRBD1
CASSNERDRGDNGYTF
TGTGCCAGTAGTAACGAGCGGGACAGGGGAGATAATGGCTACACCTTC